Included here is one TCR beta chain sequence, with context. This record comes from a study of blood T cell repertoires in COVID-19. Overall study: Sites across the United States, Italy and Spain contributed samples from acute and convalescent COVID-19. T cells, B-cell-depleted T cells, or PBMCs provided the cDNA or gDNA that served as material.

In the original workflow: The assay estimated nucleated cells by amplifying reference gene primers. Assay: immunoSEQ multiplex PCR; the TCRdb copy retains only in-frame clones and omits some. V, J and clone size derive from that table, while D and trimming were established from the DNA sequence. In the table there are approximately 160,000 clones, more than 80% of which are singletons. Sequences were obtained from peripheral blood. The receptor was isolated from a human donor in a cohort sampled during active COVID-19.

CDR3 amino acids: CASGSGIRGGELFF. CDR3 DNA sequence: TGTGCCAGCGGCTCCGGGATTCGTGGCGGGGAGCTGTTTTTT. V usage is TRBV6-5 and J usage is TRBJ2-2, with D possibly matching TRBD2 (5 bases). CDR1 is MNHEY and CDR2 is SVGAGI in the germline V gene. Trimming cost V 8 bases and J 7 bases, with 17 bases left between them. This CDR3 region has 14 residues.